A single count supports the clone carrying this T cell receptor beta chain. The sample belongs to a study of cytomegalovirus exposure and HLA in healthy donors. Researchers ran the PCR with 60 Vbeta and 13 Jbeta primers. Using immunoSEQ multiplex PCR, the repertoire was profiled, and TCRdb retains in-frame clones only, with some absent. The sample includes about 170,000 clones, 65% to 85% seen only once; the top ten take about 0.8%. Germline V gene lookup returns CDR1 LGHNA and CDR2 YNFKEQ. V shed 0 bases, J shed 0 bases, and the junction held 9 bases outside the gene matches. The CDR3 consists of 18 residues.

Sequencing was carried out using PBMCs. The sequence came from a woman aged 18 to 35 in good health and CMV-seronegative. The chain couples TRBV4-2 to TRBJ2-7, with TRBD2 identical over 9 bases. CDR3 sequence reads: CASSQDLASGISSYEQYF. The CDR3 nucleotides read TGTGCCAGCAGCCAAGATTTGGCTAGCGGGATTAGCTCCTACGAGCAGTACTTC.